The T cell receptor beta chain under discussion was sequenced for a study of T cell responses to AZD1222 COVID-19 vaccine. Turning to the study itself: Whether given at about 4 or about 12 weeks, second doses were pooled. Study observations and caveats: Donors were chiefly white British, with a greater number of females, and clonal diversity was perhaps underestimated.

This CDR3 contains 15 residues. Germline V gene sequence: CDR1 SGHRS, CDR2 YFSETQ. J was trimmed by 7 bases and V by 3 bases; bases with no gene match: 12. Notes on this clone: Its target is unknown.

Sequenced by immunoSEQ multiplex PCR; TCRdb stores in-frame clones only, minus some. The data hold 100,000 or so clones, with roughly 84% observed a single time. This rearrangement joins TRBV5-1 to TRBJ1-1; 7 nucleotides agree with TRBD1. The sequence derives from an adult in good health. The specimen comprised peripheral blood, sampled on day 0 of AZD1222 vaccination. The DNA for the CDR3 is TGCGCCAGCAGCTGGAAACAGGGGTTTGGGTATGAAGCTTTCTTT. Encoded protein: CASSWKQGFGYEAFF.